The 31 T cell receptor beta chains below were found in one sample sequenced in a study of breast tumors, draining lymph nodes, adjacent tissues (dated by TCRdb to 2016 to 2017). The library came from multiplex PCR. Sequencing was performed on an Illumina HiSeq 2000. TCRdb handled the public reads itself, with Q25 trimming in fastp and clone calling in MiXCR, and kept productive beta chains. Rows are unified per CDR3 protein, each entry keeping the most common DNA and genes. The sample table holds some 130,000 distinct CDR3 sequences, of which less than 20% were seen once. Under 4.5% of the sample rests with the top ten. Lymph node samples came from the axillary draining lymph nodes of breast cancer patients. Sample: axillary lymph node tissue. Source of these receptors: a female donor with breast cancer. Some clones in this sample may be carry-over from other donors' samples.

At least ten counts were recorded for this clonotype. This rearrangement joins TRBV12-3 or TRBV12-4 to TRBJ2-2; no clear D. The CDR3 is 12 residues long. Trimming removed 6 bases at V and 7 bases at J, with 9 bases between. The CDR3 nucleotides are TGTGCCAGCAGCTTCAGTTACGGGGAGCTGTTTTTT. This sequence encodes CASSFSYGELFF.

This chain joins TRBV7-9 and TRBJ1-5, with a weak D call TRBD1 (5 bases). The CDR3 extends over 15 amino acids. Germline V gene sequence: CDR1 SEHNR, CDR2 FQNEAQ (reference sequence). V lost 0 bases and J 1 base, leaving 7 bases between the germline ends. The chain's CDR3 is CASSLAAGSNQPQHF. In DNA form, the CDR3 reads TGTGCCAGCAGCTTAGCAGCAGGGAGCAATCAGCCCCAGCATTTT.

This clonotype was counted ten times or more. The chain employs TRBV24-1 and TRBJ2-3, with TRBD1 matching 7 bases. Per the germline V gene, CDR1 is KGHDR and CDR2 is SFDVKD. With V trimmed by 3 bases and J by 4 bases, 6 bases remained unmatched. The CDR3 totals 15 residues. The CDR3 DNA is TGTGCCACCAGTGATGAGACAGGGCGGGCAGATACGCAGTATTTT. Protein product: CATSDETGRADTQYF.

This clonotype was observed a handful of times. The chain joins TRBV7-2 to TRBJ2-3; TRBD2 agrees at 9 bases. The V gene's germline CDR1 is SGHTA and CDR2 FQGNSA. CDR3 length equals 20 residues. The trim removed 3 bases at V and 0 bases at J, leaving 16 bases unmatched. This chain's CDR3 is CASSLGGVAGVPPSTDTQYF. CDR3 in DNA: TGTGCCAGCAGCTTGGGGGGGGTAGCGGGAGTACCCCCGAGCACAGATACGCAGTATTTT.

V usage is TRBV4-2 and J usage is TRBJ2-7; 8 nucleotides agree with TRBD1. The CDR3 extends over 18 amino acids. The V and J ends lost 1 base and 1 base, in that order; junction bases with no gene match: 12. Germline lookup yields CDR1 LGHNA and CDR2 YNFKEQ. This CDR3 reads CASSQGPWPGQESYEQYF. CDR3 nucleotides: TGTGCCAGCAGCCAAGGCCCATGGCCGGGACAGGAATCCTACGAGCAGTACTTC.

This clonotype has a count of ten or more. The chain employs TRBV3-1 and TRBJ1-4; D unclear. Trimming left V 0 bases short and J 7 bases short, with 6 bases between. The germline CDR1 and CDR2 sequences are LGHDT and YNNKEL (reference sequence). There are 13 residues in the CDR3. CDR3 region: CASSQDLFEKLFF. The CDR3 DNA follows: TGTGCCAGCAGCCAAGATCTCTTTGAAAAACTGTTTTTT.

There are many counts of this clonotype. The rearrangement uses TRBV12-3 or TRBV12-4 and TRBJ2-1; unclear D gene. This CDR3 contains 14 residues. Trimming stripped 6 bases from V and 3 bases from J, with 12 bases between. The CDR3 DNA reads TGTGCCAGCAGAACTCCGGGCAACTACAATGAGCAGTTCTTC. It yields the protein CASRTPGNYNEQFF.

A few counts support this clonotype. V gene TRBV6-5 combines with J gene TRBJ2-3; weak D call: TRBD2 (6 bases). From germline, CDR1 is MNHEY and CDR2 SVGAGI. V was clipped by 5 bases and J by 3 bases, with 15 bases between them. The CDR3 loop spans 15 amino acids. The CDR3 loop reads CASSAGIGRTDTQYF. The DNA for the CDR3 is TGTGCCAGCAGTGCCGGGATAGGGAGGACAGATACGCAGTATTTT.

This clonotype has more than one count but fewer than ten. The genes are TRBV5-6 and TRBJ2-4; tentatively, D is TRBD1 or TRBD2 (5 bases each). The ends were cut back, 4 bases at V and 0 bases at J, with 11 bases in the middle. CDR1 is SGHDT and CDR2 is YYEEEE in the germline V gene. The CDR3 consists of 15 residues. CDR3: CASSRDPVAKNIQYF. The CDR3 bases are TGTGCCAGCAGCCGGGACCCGGTAGCCAAAAACATTCAGTACTTC. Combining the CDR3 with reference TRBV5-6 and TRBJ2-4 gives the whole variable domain DAGVTQSPTHLIKTRGQQVTLRCSPKSGHDTVSWYQQALGQGPQFIFQYYEEEERQRGNFPDRFSGHQFPNYSSELNVNALLLGDSALYLCASSRDPVAKNIQYFGAGTRLSVL.

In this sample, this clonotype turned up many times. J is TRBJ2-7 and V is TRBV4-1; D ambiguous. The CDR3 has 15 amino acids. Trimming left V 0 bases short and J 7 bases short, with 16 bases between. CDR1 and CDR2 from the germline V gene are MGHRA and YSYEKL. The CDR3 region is CASSQDGVPVEEQYF. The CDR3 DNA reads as TGCGCCAGCAGCCAAGATGGGGTTCCCGTCGAAGAGCAGTACTTC.

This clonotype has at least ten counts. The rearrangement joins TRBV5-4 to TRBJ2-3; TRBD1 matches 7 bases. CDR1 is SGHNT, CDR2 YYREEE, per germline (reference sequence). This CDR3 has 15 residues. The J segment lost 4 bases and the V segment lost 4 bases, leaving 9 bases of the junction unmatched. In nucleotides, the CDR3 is TGTGCCAGCAGCCACCGCAACCAGGGGGCAGATACGCAGTATTTT. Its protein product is CASSHRNQGADTQYF.

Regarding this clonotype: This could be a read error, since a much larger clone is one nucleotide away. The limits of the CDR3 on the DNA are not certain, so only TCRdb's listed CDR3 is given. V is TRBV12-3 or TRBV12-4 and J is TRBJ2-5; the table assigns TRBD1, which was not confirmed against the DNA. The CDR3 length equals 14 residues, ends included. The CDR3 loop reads CASSFGAGTEIQYF.

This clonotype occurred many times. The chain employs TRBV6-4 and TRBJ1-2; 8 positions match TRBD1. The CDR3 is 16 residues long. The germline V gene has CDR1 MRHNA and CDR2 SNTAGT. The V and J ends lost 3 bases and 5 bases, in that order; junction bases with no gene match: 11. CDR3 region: CASSEGPRTGPYGYTF. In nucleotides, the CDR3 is TGTGCCAGCAGTGAAGGCCCCCGGACAGGGCCATATGGCTACACCTTC.

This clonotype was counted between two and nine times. For the CDR3, the DNA is TGTGCCAGCAGTTTTGCCCCCCTAGACAGGGAGAGCTCCTACGAGCAGTACTTC. This translates into CASSFAPLDRESSYEQYF. The chain recombines TRBV28 with TRBJ2-7; 7 bases match TRBD1. Germline CDR1 MDHEN, CDR2 SYDVKM. The CDR3 runs to 18 residues. V was clipped by 3 bases and J by 0 bases; unmatched bases: 14.

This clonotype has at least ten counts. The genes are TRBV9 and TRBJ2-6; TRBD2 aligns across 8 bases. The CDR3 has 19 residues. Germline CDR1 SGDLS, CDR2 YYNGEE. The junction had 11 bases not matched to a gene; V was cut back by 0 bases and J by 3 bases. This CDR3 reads CASSVAPGGGAGGANVLTF. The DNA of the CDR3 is TGTGCCAGCAGCGTAGCGCCGGGGGGGGGGGCCGGTGGGGCCAACGTCCTGACTTTC.

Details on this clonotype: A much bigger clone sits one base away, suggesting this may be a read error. The CDR3 protein is CASSSGQGHNQPQRF. The CDR3 DNA reads TGTGCCAGCAGTTCGGGACAGGGGCACAATCAGCCCCAGCGTTTT. This chain links TRBV2 with TRBJ1-5, with TRBD1 matching 10 bases. The CDR3 has 15 amino acids. Germline V gives CDR1 SNHLY, CDR2 FYNNEI.

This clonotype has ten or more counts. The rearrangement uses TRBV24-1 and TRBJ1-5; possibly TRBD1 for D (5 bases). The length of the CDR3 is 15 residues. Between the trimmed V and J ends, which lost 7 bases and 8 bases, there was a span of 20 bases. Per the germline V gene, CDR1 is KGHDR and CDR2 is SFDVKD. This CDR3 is CATRAFRGGLKPQHF. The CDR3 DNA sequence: TGTGCCACCAGGGCGTTTCGGGGGGGACTGAAGCCCCAGCATTTT.

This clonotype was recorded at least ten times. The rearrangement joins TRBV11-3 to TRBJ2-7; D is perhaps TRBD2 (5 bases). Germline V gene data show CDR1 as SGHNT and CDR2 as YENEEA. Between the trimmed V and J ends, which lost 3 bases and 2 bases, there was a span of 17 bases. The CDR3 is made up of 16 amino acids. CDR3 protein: CASSFFAGSSTYEQYF. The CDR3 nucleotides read TGTGCCAGCAGCTTTTTCGCGGGCTCTAGTACCTACGAGCAGTACTTC.

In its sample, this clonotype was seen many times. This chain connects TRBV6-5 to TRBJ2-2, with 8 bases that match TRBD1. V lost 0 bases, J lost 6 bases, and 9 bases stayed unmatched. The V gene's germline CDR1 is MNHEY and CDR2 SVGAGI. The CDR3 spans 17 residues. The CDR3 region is CASSYSSRQGAAGELFF. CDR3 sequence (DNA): TGTGCCAGCAGTTACTCATCCCGGCAGGGGGCTGCCGGGGAGCTGTTTTTT.

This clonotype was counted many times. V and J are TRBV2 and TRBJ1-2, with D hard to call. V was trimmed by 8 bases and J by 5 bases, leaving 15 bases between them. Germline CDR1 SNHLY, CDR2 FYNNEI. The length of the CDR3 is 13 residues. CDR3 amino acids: CASLWASPYGYTF. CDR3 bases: TGTGCCAGCTTGTGGGCAAGTCCTTATGGCTACACCTTC.

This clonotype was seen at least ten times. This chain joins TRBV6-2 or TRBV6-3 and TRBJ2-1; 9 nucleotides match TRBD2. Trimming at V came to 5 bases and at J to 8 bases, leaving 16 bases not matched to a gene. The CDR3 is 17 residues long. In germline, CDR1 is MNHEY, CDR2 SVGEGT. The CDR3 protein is CASSTPLIAGARDEQFF. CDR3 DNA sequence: TGTGCCAGCAGTACTCCCCTTATAGCGGGGGCCCGTGATGAGCAGTTCTTC.

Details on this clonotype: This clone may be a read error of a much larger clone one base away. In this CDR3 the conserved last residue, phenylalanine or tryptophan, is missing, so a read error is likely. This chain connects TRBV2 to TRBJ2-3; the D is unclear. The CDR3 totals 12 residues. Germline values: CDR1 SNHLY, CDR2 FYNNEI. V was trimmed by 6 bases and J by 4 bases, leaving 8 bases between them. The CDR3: CASSKDPDTQYS. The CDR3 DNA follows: TGTGCCAGCAGCAAAGACCCAGATACGCAGTATTCT.

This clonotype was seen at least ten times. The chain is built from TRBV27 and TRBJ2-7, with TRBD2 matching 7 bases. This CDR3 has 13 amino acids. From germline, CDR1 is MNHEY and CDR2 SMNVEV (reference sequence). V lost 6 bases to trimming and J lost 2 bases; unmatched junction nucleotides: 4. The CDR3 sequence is CASRERGAYEQYF. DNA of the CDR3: TGTGCCAGCAGGGAGCGGGGCGCCTACGAGCAGTACTTC.

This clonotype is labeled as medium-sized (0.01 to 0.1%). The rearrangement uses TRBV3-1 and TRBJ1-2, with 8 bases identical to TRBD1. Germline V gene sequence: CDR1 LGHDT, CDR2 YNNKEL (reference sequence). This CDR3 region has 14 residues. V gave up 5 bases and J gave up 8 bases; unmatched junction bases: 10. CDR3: CASSAGQGQRGYTF. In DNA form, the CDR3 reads TGTGCCAGCAGCGCCGGACAGGGTCAACGCGGCTACACCTTC.

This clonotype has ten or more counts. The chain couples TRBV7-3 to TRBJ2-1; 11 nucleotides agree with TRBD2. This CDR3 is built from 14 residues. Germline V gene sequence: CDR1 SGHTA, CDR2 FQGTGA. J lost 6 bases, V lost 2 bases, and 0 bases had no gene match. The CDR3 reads CASSLGLAGNEQFF. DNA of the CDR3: TGTGCCAGCAGCTTAGGACTAGCGGGCAATGAGCAGTTCTTC.

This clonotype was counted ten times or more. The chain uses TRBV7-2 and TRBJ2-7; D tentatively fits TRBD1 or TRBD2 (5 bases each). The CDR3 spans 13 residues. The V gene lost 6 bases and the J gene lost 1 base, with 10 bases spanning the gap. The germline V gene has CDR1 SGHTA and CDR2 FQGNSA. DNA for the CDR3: TGTGCCAGCAGTAATGGGGGATCCTACGAGCAGTACTTC. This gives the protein CASSNGGSYEQYF.

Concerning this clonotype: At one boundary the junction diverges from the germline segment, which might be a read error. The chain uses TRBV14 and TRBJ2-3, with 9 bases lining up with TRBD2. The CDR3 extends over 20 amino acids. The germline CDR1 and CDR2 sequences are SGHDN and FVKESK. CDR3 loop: CASSPSDLAGFFSSTGTQYF. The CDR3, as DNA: TGTGCCAGCAGTCCATCTGACCTAGCGGGATTCTTTTCTAGCACAGGTACGCAGTATTTT.

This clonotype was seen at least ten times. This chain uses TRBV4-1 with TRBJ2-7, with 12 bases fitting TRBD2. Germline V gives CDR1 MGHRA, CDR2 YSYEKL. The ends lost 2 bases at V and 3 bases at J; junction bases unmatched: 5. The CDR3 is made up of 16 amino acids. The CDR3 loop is CASSQLQTSGSYEQYF. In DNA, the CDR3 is TGCGCCAGCAGCCAACTCCAGACTAGCGGGAGCTACGAGCAGTACTTC.

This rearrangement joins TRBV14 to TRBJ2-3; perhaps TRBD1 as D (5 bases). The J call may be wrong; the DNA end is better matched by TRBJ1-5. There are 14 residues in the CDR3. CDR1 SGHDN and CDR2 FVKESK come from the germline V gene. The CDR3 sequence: CASSQAGRTDTQHF. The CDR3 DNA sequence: TGTGCCAGCAGCCAGGCGGGGCGCACAGATACGCAGCATTTT.

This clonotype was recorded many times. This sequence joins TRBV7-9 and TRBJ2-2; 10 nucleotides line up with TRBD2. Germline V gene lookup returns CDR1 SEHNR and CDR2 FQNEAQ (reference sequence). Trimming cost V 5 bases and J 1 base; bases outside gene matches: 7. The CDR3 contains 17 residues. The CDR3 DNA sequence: TGTGCCAGCAGCCCGTATAGGACTAGCGGGAACACCGGGGAGCTGTTTTTT. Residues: CASSPYRTSGNTGELFF.

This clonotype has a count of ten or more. The CDR3 reads CASSLPGLDHEQYF. DNA for the CDR3: TGTGCCAGCAGTCTACCGGGACTAGATCACGAGCAGTACTTC. The chain couples TRBV6-1 to TRBJ2-7, with TRBD2 identical over 8 bases. CDR3 length: 14 amino acids. With V trimmed by 5 bases and J by 5 bases, 8 bases remained unmatched. Germline V CDR1 and CDR2: MNHNS, SASEGT.